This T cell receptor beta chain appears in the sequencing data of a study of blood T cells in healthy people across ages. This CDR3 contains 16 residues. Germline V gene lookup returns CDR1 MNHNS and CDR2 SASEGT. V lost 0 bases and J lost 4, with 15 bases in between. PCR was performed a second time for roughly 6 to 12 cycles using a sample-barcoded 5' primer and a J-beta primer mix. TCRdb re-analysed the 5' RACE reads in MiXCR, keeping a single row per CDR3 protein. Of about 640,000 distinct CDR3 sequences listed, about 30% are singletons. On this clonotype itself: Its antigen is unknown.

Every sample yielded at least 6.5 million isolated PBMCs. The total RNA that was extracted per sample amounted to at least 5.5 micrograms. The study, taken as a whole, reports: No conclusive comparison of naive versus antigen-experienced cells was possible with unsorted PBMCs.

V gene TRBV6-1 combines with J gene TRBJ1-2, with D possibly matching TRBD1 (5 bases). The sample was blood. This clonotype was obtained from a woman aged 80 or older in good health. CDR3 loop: CASSEALPGALYGYTF. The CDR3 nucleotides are TGTGCCAGCAGTGAAGCGCTTCCCGGGGCGCTCTATGGCTACACCTTC.